The 16 T cell receptor beta chains below come from one sample, sequenced in a study of T-cell memory formation after mild COVID-19. TCRdb itself ran the 5' RACE reads through MiXCR, one entry per CDR3 protein. Here the sample spans approximately 290,000 distinct CDR3 sequences, more than 15% being singletons. What was sequenced was PBMCs or a T cell subset sorted from them (not recorded which). Every receptor here comes from a man aged 18 to 29 who had mild COVID-19 (a few samples of this study predate the infection). Cell type and time point are not known.

This clonotype was recorded at least ten times. This chain uses TRBV5-1 with TRBJ2-3; 7 nucleotides align to TRBD2. CDR1 is SGHRS and CDR2 is YFSETQ in the germline V gene. V lost 4 bases and J lost 6; bases outside the gene matches: 14. CDR3 length: 16 amino acids. The CDR3 DNA is TGCGCCAGCAGCCTCCAGGGAGCGGGGCCGGTGGATACGCAGTATTTT. Its protein product is CASSLQGAGPVDTQYF. The variable domain in full, completed from reference TRBV5-1 and TRBJ2-3, reads KAGVTQTPRYLIKTRGQQVTLSCSPISGHRSVSWYQQTPGQGLQFLFEYFSETQRNKGNFPGRFSGRQFSNSRSEMNVSTLELGDSALYLCASSLQGAGPVDTQYFGPGTRLTVL.

The chain combines TRBV6-5 with TRBJ1-6; no clear D. V lost 2 bases, J lost 13 bases, and 12 bases lay in between. Germline V gene lookup returns CDR1 MNHEY and CDR2 SVGAGI. The CDR3 has 13 residues. The CDR3 sequence: CASSYAGPPPLHF. For the CDR3, the DNA is TGTGCCAGCAGTTACGCCGGGCCGCCCCCCCTCCACTTT.

The V call is TRBV5-1, the J call TRBJ1-2; 8 bases match TRBD1. CDR1 is SGHRS, CDR2 YFSETQ, per germline. The J segment lost 3 bases and the V segment lost 1 base, leaving 2 bases of the junction unmatched. The CDR3 is 14 residues long. The CDR3 DNA is TGCGCCAGCAGCTTGCGGGGACAGGACTATGGCTACACCTTC. Protein product: CASSLRGQDYGYTF.

The gene calls are TRBV24-1 and TRBJ2-3, with D tentatively TRBD1 or TRBD2 (5 bases each). Trimming took off 1 base at V and 8 bases at J, with 6 bases between the two ends. CDR1 is KGHDR and CDR2 is SFDVKD in the germline V gene. The CDR3 extends over 12 amino acids. CDR3 sequence: CATSDFGGTQYF. The CDR3 nucleotides are TGTGCCACCAGTGATTTTGGGGGTACGCAGTATTTT.

The chain has TRBV4-1 and TRBJ1-3; TRBD1 might be the D (5 bases). The V gene's germline CDR1 is MGHRA and CDR2 YSYEKL. This CDR3 region has 17 residues. The V end lost 6 bases, the J end lost 0 bases, and 18 bases lay between the germline ends. The CDR3 spells CASSPEGFEDSGNTIYF. The CDR3 DNA follows: TGCGCCAGCAGTCCGGAGGGGTTCGAAGACTCTGGAAACACCATATATTTT.

This clonotype was picked up a small number of times. V is TRBV6-5 and J is TRBJ2-2; TRBD1 matches at 9 bases. This CDR3 is 16 amino acids long. Germline lookup yields CDR1 MNHEY and CDR2 SVGAGI. The junction had 6 bases not matched to a gene; V was cut back by 0 bases and J by 7 bases. In DNA, the CDR3 is TGTGCCAGCAGTTACTCGTACAGGGGGCAGGGCGGGGAGCTGTTTTTT. Protein sequence: CASSYSYRGQGGELFF.

The table lists this clonotype with a few counts. J is TRBJ1-2 and V is TRBV7-2, with TRBD1 as a possible D gene (5 bases). There are 12 residues in the CDR3. CDR1 is SGHTA, CDR2 FQGNSA, per germline. V was cut by 4 bases and J by 9 bases, with 12 bases left in between. The CDR3 bases are TGTGCCAGCAGCTCCCGAGCAGGGCGCTACACCTTC. This codes for CASSSRAGRYTF.

The chain employs TRBV15 and TRBJ1-4; TRBD1 agrees at 7 bases. This CDR3 has 17 residues. V was pared by 5 bases and J by 0 bases, with 9 bases of the junction left unmatched. The germline gives CDR1 LNHNV, CDR2 YYDKDF (reference sequence). The CDR3 bases are TGTGCCACCAGCCTCTCGACAGGGATAGCAACTAATGAAAAACTGTTTTTT. It yields the protein CATSLSTGIATNEKLFF.

This chain connects TRBV11-2 to TRBJ2-7; 7 bases match TRBD1. The V gene end was trimmed by 3 bases and the J gene end by 6 bases; junction bases not matched to a gene: 8. The CDR3 is 14 residues long. Germline loops: CDR1 SGHAT, CDR2 FQNNGV. The CDR3 coding sequence is TGTGCCAGCAGCTTTACTCTACAGGGGACCGAGCAGTACTTC. It is translated as CASSFTLQGTEQYF.

A remark on this clonotype: A much larger clone lies a single base off, so this may be a read error. This chain uses TRBV24-1 with TRBJ2-7; D call uncertain. Trimming stripped 1 base from V and 2 bases from J, with 8 bases between. CDR3 length equals 14 residues. Germline loops: CDR1 KGHDR, CDR2 SFDVKD. CDR3 DNA sequence: TGTGCCACCAGTGATTTTCAACAGCCCTACGAGCAGTACGTC. Translation gives CATSDFQQPYEQYV.

This clonotype was detected many times. This chain uses TRBV3-1 with TRBJ2-2, with unresolved D. V was trimmed by 2 bases and J by 7 bases, leaving 8 bases between them. This CDR3 is 13 amino acids long. Germline CDR1 and CDR2: LGHDT and YNNKEL (reference sequence). CDR3 in amino acids: CASSQSFNGELFF. The CDR3 nucleotides read TGTGCCAGCAGCCAATCCTTTAACGGGGAGCTGTTTTTT. Full variable domain (missing parts from reference TRBV3-1 and TRBJ2-2): DTAVSQTPKYLVTQMGNDKSIKCEQNLGHDTMYWYKQDSKKFLKIMFSYNNKELIINETVPNRFSPKSPDKAHLNLHINSLELGDSAVYFCASSQSFNGELFFGEGSRLTVL.

CDR3 nucleotide sequence: TGTGCCAGTAGTGCGGGACAGGGGGCATGGGAGCAGTTCTTC. Protein: CASSAGQGAWEQFF. The chain employs TRBV19 and TRBJ2-1; 12 bases are a match to TRBD1. The CDR3 extends over 14 amino acids. Per the germline V gene, CDR1 is LNHDA and CDR2 is SQIVND (reference sequence). Trimming removed 5 bases from V and 10 bases from J; junction bases left unmatched: 6.

There are a few counts of this clonotype. This chain joins TRBV18 and TRBJ2-7; 8 bases match TRBD2. The CDR3 has 15 residues. Looked up from germline, CDR1 is KGHSH and CDR2 is LQKENI. With V trimmed by 4 bases and J by 0 bases, 5 bases remained unmatched. The CDR3 DNA is TGTGCCAGCTCACTTACGACTAGCGCCTCCTACGAGCAGTACTTC. Translated: CASSLTTSASYEQYF.

This rearrangement joins TRBV7-3 to TRBJ1-1, with D possibly TRBD1 on 6 matching bases. The CDR3 sequence is 13 residues long. CDR1 SGHTA and CDR2 FQGTGA come from the germline V gene. V was pared by 5 bases and J by 14 bases, with 21 bases between. The CDR3 region is CASSLGAGNGCFF. CDR3 bases: TGTGCCAGCAGCCTGGGGGCAGGGAATGGATGCTTCTTT.

The chain couples TRBV29-1 to TRBJ2-1; D possibly matches TRBD1 or TRBD2 (7 bases each). The V end was cut by 8 bases, the J end by 10 bases, with 18 bases between. The CDR3 covers 12 residues. Germline CDR1 and CDR2: SQVTM and ANQGSEA. CDR3 residues: CSSGGGRVEQFF. As DNA, the CDR3 is TGCAGCTCAGGGGGGGGCAGGGTGGAGCAGTTCTTC.

The V gene is TRBV18, the J gene TRBJ2-5, with 9 bases fitting TRBD2. The junction had 2 bases not matched to a gene; V was cut back by 3 bases and J by 3 bases. This CDR3 is built from 14 residues. Germline assignment: CDR1 KGHSH and CDR2 LQKENI. In nucleotides, the CDR3 is TGTGCCAGCTCACCCGCGGGGGGGGAAGAGACCCAGTACTTC. Protein product: CASSPAGGEETQYF.